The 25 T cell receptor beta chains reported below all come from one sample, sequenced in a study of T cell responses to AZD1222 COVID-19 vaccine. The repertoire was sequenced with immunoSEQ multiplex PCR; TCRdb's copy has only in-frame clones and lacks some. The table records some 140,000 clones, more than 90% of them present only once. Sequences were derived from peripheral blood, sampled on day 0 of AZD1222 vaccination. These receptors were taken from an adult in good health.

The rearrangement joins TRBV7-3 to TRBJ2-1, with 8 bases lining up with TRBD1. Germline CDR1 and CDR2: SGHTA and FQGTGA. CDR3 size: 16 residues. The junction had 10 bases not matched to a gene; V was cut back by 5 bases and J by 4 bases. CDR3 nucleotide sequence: TGTGCCAGCAGCACCCCGGGGACAGGCCGATACAATGAGCAGTTCTTC. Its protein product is CASSTPGTGRYNEQFF.

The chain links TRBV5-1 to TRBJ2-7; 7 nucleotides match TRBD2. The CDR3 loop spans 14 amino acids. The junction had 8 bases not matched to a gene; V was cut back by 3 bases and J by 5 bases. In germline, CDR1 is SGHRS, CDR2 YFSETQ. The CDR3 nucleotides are TGCGCCAGCAGCTCGACGGCGGGGGTCGACGAGCAGTACTTC. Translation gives CASSSTAGVDEQYF.

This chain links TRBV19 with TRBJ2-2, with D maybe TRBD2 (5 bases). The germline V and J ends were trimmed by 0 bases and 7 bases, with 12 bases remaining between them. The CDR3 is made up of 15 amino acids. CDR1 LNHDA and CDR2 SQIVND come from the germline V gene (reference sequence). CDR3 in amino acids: CASSIDTGYGGELFF. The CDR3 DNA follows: TGTGCCAGTAGTATAGACACGGGATATGGCGGGGAGCTGTTTTTT.

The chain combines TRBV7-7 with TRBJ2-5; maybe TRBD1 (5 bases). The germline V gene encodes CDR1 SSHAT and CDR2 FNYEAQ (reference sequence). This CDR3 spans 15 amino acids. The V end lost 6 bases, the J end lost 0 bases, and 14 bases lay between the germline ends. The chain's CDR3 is CASSFNSGNQETQYF. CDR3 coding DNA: TGTGCCAGCAGTTTCAATTCAGGGAACCAAGAGACCCAGTACTTC.

The CDR3 DNA is TGTGCCTGGAGTCCTGGGGGAGTGGACGAGCAGTACTTC. Protein: CAWSPGGVDEQYF. The genes are TRBV30 and TRBJ2-7, with D tentatively TRBD1 or TRBD2 (5 bases each). The ends were cut back, 2 bases at V and 5 bases at J, with 13 bases in the middle. The CDR3 has 13 amino acids. The germline V gene has CDR1 GTSNPN and CDR2 SVGIG (reference sequence).

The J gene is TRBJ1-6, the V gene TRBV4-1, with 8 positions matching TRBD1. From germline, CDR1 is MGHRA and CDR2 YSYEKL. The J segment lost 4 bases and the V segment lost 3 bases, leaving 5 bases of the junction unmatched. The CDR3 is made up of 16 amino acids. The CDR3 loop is CASSHGRDRYNSPLHF. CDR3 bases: TGCGCCAGCAGCCACGGACGGGACAGGTATAATTCACCCCTCCACTTT.

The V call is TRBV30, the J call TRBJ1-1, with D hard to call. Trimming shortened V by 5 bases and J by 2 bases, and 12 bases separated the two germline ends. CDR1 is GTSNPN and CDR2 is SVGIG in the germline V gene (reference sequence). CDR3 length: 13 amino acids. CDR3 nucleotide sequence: TGTGCCTGGCTAATGTCACTCAACACTGAAGCTTTCTTT. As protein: CAWLMSLNTEAFF. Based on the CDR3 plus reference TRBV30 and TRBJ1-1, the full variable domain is SQTIHQWPATLVQPVGSPLSLECTVEGTSNPNLYWYRQAAGRGLQLLFYSVGIGQISSEVPQNLSASRPQDRQFILSSKKLLLSDSGFYLCAWLMSLNTEAFFGQGTRLTVV.

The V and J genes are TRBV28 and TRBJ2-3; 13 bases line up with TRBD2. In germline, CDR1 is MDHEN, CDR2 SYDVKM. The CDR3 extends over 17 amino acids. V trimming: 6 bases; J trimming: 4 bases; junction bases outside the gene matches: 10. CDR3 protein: CASSPPGLAGAADTQYF. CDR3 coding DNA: TGTGCCAGCAGCCCTCCCGGACTAGCGGGAGCAGCAGATACGCAGTATTTT. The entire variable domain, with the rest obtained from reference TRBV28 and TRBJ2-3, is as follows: DVKVTQSSRYLVKRTGEKVFLECVQDMDHENMFWYRQDPGLGLRLIYFSYDVKMKEKGDIPEGYSVSREKKERFSLILESASTNQTSMYLCASSPPGLAGAADTQYFGPGTRLTVL.

In nucleotides, the CDR3 is TGTGCCAGCAATCTGGACGTAACCACTGAAGCTTTCTTT. The encoded protein is CASNLDVTTEAFF. The V gene is TRBV12-3 or TRBV12-4, the J gene TRBJ1-1; D gene ambiguous. Trimming cost V 7 bases and J 4 bases, with 13 bases left between them. The CDR3 runs 13 residues.

CDR3 sequence: CASNHRGTNEKLFF. CDR3 DNA: TGTGCCAGCAATCACAGGGGAACAAATGAAAAACTGTTTTTT. V and J are TRBV3-1 (or the pseudogene TRBV3-2) and TRBJ1-4, with 7 positions matching TRBD1. V lost 7 bases and J lost 5; bases outside the gene matches: 7. The length of the CDR3 is 14 residues. The germline V gene has CDR1 LGHDT and CDR2 YNNKEL (reference sequence).

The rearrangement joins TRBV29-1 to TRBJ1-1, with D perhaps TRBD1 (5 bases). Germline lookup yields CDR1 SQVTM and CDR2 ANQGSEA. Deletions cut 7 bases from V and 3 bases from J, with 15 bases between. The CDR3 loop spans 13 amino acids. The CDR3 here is CSAHIDRDTEAFF. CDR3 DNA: TGCAGCGCCCACATAGACAGAGACACTGAAGCTTTCTTT.

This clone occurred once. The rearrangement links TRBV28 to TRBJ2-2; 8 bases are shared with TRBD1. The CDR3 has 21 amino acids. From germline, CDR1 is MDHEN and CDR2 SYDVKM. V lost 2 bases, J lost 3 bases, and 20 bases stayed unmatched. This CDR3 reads CASSLLGGQLTGERHTGELFF. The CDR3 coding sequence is TGTGCCAGCAGTTTACTCGGAGGACAGTTGACAGGGGAGCGTCACACCGGGGAGCTGTTTTTT.

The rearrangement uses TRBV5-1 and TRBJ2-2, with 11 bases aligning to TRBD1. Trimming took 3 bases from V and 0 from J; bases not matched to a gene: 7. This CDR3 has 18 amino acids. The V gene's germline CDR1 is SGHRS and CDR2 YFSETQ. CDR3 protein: CASSSGTGGAANTGELFF. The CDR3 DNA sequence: TGCGCCAGCAGCTCCGGGACAGGGGGGGCCGCGAACACCGGGGAGCTGTTTTTT.

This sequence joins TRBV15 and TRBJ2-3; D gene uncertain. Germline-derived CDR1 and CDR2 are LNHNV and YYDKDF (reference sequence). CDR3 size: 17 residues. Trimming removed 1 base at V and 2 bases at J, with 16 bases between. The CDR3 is CATSRVPLGSATDTQYF. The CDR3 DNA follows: TGTGCCACCAGCAGAGTTCCTCTTGGCAGCGCCACAGATACGCAGTATTTT.

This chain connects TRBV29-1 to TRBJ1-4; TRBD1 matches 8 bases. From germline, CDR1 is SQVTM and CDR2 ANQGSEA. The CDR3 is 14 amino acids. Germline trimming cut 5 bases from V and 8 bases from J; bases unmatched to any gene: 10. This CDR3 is CSVSESGTGEKLFF. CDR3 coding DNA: TGCAGCGTTTCCGAATCCGGGACAGGCGAAAAACTGTTTTTT.

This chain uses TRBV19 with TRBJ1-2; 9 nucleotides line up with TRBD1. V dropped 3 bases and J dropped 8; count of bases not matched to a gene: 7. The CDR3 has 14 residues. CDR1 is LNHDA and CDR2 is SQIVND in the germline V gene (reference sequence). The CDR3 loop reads CASSIEGQGTGYTF. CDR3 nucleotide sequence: TGTGCCAGTAGTATCGAGGGACAGGGAACGGGCTACACCTTC.

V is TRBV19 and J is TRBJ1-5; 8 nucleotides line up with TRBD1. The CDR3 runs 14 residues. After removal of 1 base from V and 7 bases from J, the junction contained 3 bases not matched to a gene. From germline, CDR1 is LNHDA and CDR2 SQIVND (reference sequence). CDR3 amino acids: CASSIVTGDQPQHF. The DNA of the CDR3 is TGTGCCAGTAGTATAGTGACAGGGGACCAGCCCCAGCATTTT.

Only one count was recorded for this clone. The CDR3, as DNA: TGTGCCAGCAGCCCTCCACTAGCGGGGTCCTACGAGCAGTACTTC. Protein product: CASSPPLAGSYEQYF. The chain joins TRBV3-1 (or the pseudogene TRBV3-2) to TRBJ2-7; 10 bases are a match to TRBD2. V was pared by 4 bases and J by 1 base, with 4 bases of the junction left unmatched. The CDR3 runs to 15 residues. Germline lookup yields CDR1 LGHDT and CDR2 YNNKEL (reference sequence).

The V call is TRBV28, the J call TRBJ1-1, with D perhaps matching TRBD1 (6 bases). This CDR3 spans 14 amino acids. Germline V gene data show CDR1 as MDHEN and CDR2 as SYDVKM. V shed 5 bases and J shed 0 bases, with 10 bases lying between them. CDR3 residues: CASSPDRMNTEAFF. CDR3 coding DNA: TGTGCCAGCAGTCCCGACAGGATGAACACTGAAGCTTTCTTT.

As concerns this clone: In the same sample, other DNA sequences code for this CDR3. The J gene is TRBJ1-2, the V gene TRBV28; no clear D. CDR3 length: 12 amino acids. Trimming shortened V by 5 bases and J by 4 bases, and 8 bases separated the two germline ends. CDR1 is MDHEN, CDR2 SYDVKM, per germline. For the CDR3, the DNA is TGTGCCAGCAGTGGCACAGTCTATGGCTACACCTTC. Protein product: CASSGTVYGYTF.

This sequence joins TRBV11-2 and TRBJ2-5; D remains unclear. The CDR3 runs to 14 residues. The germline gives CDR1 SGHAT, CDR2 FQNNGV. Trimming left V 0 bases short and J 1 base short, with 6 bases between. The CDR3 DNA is TGTGCCAGCAGCTTAGAAGTCGGCCAAGAGACCCAGTACTTC. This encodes CASSLEVGQETQYF. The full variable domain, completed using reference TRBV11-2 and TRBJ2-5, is EAGVAQSPRYKIIEKRQSVAFWCNPISGHATLYWYQQILGQGPKLLIQFQNNGVVDDSQLPKDRFSAERLKGVDSTLKIQPAKLEDSAVYLCASSLEVGQETQYFGPGTRLLVL.

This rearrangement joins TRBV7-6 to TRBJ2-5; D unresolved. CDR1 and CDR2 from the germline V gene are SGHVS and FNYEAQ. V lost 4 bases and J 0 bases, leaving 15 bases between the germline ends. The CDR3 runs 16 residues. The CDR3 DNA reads TGTGCCAGCAGCTCTGCCTTTGTGGAAAACCAAGAGACCCAGTACTTC. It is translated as CASSSAFVENQETQYF.

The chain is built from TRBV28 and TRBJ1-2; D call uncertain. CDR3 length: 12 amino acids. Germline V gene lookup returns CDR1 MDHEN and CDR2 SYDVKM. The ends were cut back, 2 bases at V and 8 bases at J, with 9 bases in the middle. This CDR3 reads CASSLAPVGYTF. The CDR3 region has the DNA TGTGCCAGCAGTTTAGCCCCTGTCGGCTACACCTTC.

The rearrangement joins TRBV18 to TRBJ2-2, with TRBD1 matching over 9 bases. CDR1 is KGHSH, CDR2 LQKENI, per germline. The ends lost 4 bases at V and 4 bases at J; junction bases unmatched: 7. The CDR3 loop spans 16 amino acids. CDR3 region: CASSLGTGGGTGELFF. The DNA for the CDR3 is TGTGCCAGCTCACTCGGAACAGGGGGCGGCACCGGGGAGCTGTTTTTT.

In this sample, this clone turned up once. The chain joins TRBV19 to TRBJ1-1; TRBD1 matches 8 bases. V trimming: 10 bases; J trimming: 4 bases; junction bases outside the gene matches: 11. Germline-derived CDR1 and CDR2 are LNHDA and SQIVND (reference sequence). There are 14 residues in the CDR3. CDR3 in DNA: TGTGCCACTTATCCAGGGGGCGAAGGCACTGAAGCTTTCTTT. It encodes CATYPGGEGTEAFF.